Listed here are 22 T cell receptor beta chains from one sample, sequenced in a study of beta chain features in type 1 diabetes. Study findings and constraints: Shorter TCRB CDR3s, moderately but significantly so, were found in Type 1 diabetes patients in all four CD4+ subsets.

For these TCRs, the target antigens are not known. Sequenced material consisted of expressed TCRB transcripts (all of the isolated RNA was reverse transcribed). TCRdb's table, derived via immunoSEQ multiplex PCR, lists solely in-frame clones and lacks some. The sample contains 500,000 to 800,000 clones, 9.5% to 15% of which appear only once. Sequenced: naive CD4+ T cells from blood. The source is a man aged 25-40 years with type 1 diabetes.

In its sample, this clone was seen a few times. The chain is built from TRBV4-2 and TRBJ2-1; no reliable D call. The CDR3 contains 12 residues. V shed 1 base and J shed 7 bases, with 5 bases lying between them. CDR1 and CDR2 (germline): LGHNA, YNFKEQ. Written as DNA, the CDR3 is TGTGCCAGCAGCCAAGGATCTAATGAGCAGTTCTTC. Residues: CASSQGSNEQFF.

This clone was observed a few times. The chain carries TRBV20-1 and TRBJ1-1, with TRBD1 identical over 7 bases. This CDR3 contains 11 residues. Per germline, CDR1 DFQATT and CDR2 SNEGSKA (reference sequence). J lost 11 bases, V lost 8 bases, and 11 bases had no gene match. DNA for the CDR3: TGCAGTCCAAGGACAGGATCTTTGGCTTTCTTT. This gives the protein CSPRTGSLAFF.

In this sample, this clone turned up a few times. V usage is TRBV4-3 and J usage is TRBJ2-6, with no clear D. Germline values: CDR1 LGHNA, CDR2 YSLEER. V shed 1 base and J shed 2 bases, with 6 bases lying between them. This CDR3 spans 15 amino acids. CDR3 sequence (DNA): TGCGCCAGCAGCCAAGCGCGGCCTGGGGCCAACGTCCTGACTTTC. It translates to CASSQARPGANVLTF.

The chain is built from TRBV7-9 and TRBJ2-5; 13 nucleotides match TRBD2. The CDR3 totals 16 residues. Germline CDR1 reads SEHNR; CDR2 reads FQNEAQ (reference sequence). V shed 4 bases, J shed 5 bases, and the junction held 7 bases outside the gene matches. CDR3 in amino acids: CASSSTSGGAWETQYF. In DNA, the CDR3 is TGTGCCAGCAGCTCTACTAGCGGGGGGGCTTGGGAGACCCAGTACTTC.

This clone has only a few counts. V usage is TRBV11-3 and J usage is TRBJ1-1; D might be TRBD1 (5 bases). The CDR3 length is 13 residues. Germline V gene sequence: CDR1 SGHNT, CDR2 YENEEA. V was shortened by 2 bases and J by 7 bases, with 11 bases between the two germline ends. The CDR3 DNA reads as TGTGCCAGCAGCTTACCGCAGGGAGGTGAAGCTTTCTTT. As protein: CASSLPQGGEAFF.

The J gene is TRBJ2-3, the V gene TRBV11-3, with 9 bases lining up with TRBD1. Germline V CDR1 and CDR2: SGHNT, YENEEA. V was clipped by 1 base and J by 5 bases; unmatched bases: 7. The CDR3 has 16 amino acids. CDR3 sequence (DNA): TGTGCCAGCAGCTTAGGAGGACAGGGGTTTCGAGATACGCAGTATTTT. This encodes CASSLGGQGFRDTQYF.

This clone turned up a few times. The chain uses TRBV28 and TRBJ1-2; no reliable D call. The CDR3 has 14 residues. CDR1 and CDR2 (germline): MDHEN, SYDVKM. V dropped 7 bases and J dropped 2 bases, with 14 bases sitting between them. The CDR3 region has the DNA TGTGCCAGCACGAGGAGTCTATTAAACTATGGCTACACCTTC. Amino acids: CASTRSLLNYGYTF.

This clone was counted only a few times. This chain uses TRBV12-2 with TRBJ2-2. TRBV12-2 is reported as a pseudogene. The CDR3 sequence is 12 residues long. The CDR3 nucleotides are TGTGCAAGTCGTTGTAACACCGGGGAGCTGTTTTTT. Protein: CASRCNTGELFF.

This clone appeared a few times. Other DNA variants within this sample encode the same CDR3. The chain employs TRBV6-5 and TRBJ2-7, with D possibly being TRBD2 (6 bases). The V end was cut by 4 bases, the J end by 1 base, with 8 bases between. Germline V gene data show CDR1 as MNHEY and CDR2 as SVGAGI. This CDR3 contains 13 residues. This CDR3 reads CASSSGTSYEQYF. In nucleotides, the CDR3 is TGTGCCAGCAGTTCCGGGACTTCCTACGAGCAGTACTTC.

This sequence joins TRBV18 and TRBJ2-3, with D possibly TRBD1 on 5 matching bases. The CDR3 sequence is 13 residues long. CDR1 and CDR2 from the germline V gene are KGHSH and LQKENI. Trimming shortened V by 3 bases and J by 5 bases, and 9 bases separated the two germline ends. DNA for the CDR3: TGTGCCAGCTCACCTGGGGCCCAAGATACGCAGTATTTT. The encoded protein is CASSPGAQDTQYF.

The sample holds a few counts of this clone. The chain employs TRBV2 and TRBJ2-1; the match to TRBD1 covers 8 bases. This CDR3 region has 15 residues. Germline values: CDR1 SNHLY, CDR2 FYNNEI. The J segment lost 0 bases and the V segment lost 4 bases, leaving 2 bases of the junction unmatched. CDR3 sequence: CASSVDRASYNEQFF. For the CDR3, the DNA is TGTGCCAGCAGTGTGGACAGGGCCTCCTACAATGAGCAGTTCTTC.

This clone turned up a few times. The sample holds other DNA sequences that translate to the same CDR3. The V call is TRBV5-1, the J call TRBJ2-1; D not resolved. Germline CDR1 is SGHRS and CDR2 is YFSETQ. Trimming shortened V by 0 bases and J by 4 bases, and 5 bases separated the two germline ends. There are 13 residues in the CDR3. CDR3 sequence reads: CASSLDSYNEQFF. The CDR3 region has the DNA TGCGCCAGCAGCTTGGACAGTTACAATGAGCAGTTCTTC. Based on the CDR3 plus reference TRBV5-1 and TRBJ2-1, the full variable domain is KAGVTQTPRYLIKTRGQQVTLSCSPISGHRSVSWYQQTPGQGLQFLFEYFSETQRNKGNFPGRFSGRQFSNSRSEMNVSTLELGDSALYLCASSLDSYNEQFFGPGTRLTVL.

The chain uses TRBV6-5 and TRBJ2-6; D not certain. The germline gives CDR1 MNHEY, CDR2 SVGAGI. This CDR3 is built from 15 residues. Trimming took off 3 bases at V and 0 bases at J, with 6 bases between the two ends. The CDR3: CASSYTISGANVLTF. The CDR3 DNA follows: TGTGCCAGCAGTTATACGATCTCTGGGGCCAACGTCCTGACTTTC.

The rearrangement joins TRBV25-1 to TRBJ1-4, with D maybe TRBD1 (6 bases). The germline V gene has CDR1 MGHDK and CDR2 SYGVNS. This CDR3 region has 15 residues. V gave up 6 bases and J gave up 8 bases, with 19 bases separating them. For the CDR3, the DNA is TGTGCCAGCAGGCAACTTCAGGGGACGAGCGAAAAACTGTTTTTT. It codes for CASRQLQGTSEKLFF.

The rearrangement links TRBV10-3 to TRBJ1-2, with a possible D match to TRBD1 (5 bases). Per germline, CDR1 ENHRY and CDR2 SYGVKD. V gave up 6 bases and J gave up 8 bases, with 16 bases separating them. The CDR3 is 13 residues long. The CDR3 region is CAISGGEPYGYTF. CDR3 in DNA: TGTGCCATCAGCGGGGGGGAGCCGTACGGCTACACCTTC.

A few counts support this clone. This chain connects TRBV5-1 to TRBJ2-5, with D tentatively TRBD2 (5 bases). This CDR3 is built from 15 residues. V lost 2 bases and J 3 bases, leaving 14 bases between the germline ends. Germline lookup yields CDR1 SGHRS and CDR2 YFSETQ. The CDR3 is CASSFIGLPEETQYF. In nucleotides, the CDR3 is TGCGCCAGCAGCTTTATTGGACTTCCCGAAGAGACCCAGTACTTC.

The chain combines TRBV6-1 with TRBJ2-3; possibly TRBD2 for D (5 bases). CDR1 is MNHNS and CDR2 is SASEGT in the germline V gene. The CDR3 length is 17 residues. Trimming cost V 4 bases and J 0 bases, with 17 bases left between them. The CDR3 sequence is CASSVKPLAGSTDTQYF. CDR3 DNA sequence: TGTGCCAGCAGTGTAAAACCTCTAGCTGGAAGCACAGATACGCAGTATTTT.

This clone came up a few times. The genes are TRBV6-5 and TRBJ1-6; 9 bases map to TRBD1. Germline values: CDR1 MNHEY, CDR2 SVGAGI. The CDR3 consists of 16 residues. V lost 0 bases, J lost 8 bases, and 5 bases stayed unmatched. This CDR3 reads CASSYSAGQGYSPLHF. CDR3 DNA: TGTGCCAGCAGTTACTCGGCGGGACAGGGTTATTCACCCCTCCACTTT.

This clone was observed a few times. V gene TRBV30 combines with J gene TRBJ1-6, with D unclear. The CDR3 runs 15 residues. The germline gives CDR1 GTSNPN, CDR2 SVGIG (reference sequence). V was trimmed by 0 bases and J by 3 bases, leaving 9 bases between them. The CDR3 region has the DNA TGTGCCTGGAGTGTAAGAGGGAGCTATAATTCACCCCTCCACTTT. Translating it yields CAWSVRGSYNSPLHF.

In its sample, this clone was seen a few times. The chain joins TRBV4-2 to TRBJ1-6, with a tentative D call TRBD1 (6 bases). Germline CDR1 and CDR2: LGHNA and YNFKEQ. The CDR3 sequence is 15 residues long. V was pared by 3 bases and J by 7 bases, with 13 bases between. Written as DNA, the CDR3 is TGTGCCAGCAGCCATGGGGGGCCTCCAAATTCACCCCTCCACTTT. It is translated as CASSHGGPPNSPLHF.

CDR3 region: CSVSSGGVREQYF. CDR3 DNA sequence: TGCAGCGTCTCTAGCGGGGGGGTTCGCGAGCAGTACTTC. V is TRBV29-1 and J is TRBJ2-7, with 12 bases aligning to TRBD2. V gave up 6 bases and J gave up 6 bases; unmatched junction bases: 6. The CDR3 runs 13 residues. Germline lookup yields CDR1 SQVTM and CDR2 ANQGSEA.

The chain combines TRBV7-9 with TRBJ2-7, with TRBD1 as a possible D gene (6 bases). Trimming removed 6 bases from V and 2 bases from J, with 14 bases in between. Germline-derived CDR1 and CDR2 are SEHNR and FQNEAQ (reference sequence). This CDR3 contains 14 residues. The DNA of the CDR3 is TGTGCCAGCAGGACCGACAGGAACCCCTACGAGCAGTACTTC. Encoded protein: CASRTDRNPYEQYF.